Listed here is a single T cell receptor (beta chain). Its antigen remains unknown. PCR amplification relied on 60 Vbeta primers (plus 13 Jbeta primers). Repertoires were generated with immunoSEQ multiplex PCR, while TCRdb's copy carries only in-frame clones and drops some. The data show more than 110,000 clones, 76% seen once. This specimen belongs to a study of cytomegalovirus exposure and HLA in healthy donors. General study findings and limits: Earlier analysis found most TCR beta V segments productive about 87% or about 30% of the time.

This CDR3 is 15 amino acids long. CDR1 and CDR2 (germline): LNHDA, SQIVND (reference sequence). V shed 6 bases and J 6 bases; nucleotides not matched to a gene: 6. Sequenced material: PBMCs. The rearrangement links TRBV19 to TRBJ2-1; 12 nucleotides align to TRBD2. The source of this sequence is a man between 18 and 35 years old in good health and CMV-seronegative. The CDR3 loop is CASSPLAGGINEQFF. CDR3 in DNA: TGTGCCAGTAGCCCACTAGCGGGGGGAATCAATGAGCAGTTCTTC.